The clone carrying this T cell receptor (beta chain) was seen only a few times. The data derive from a study of blood T cell repertoires in COVID-19. Study at large: The United States, Italy and Spain supplied acute and convalescent COVID-19 samples. PBMCs, B-cell-depleted T cells, or T cells provided the cDNA or gDNA that made up the material.

Germline loops: CDR1 LNHDA, CDR2 SQIVND (reference sequence). This CDR3 region has 14 residues. V lost 6 bases, J lost 4 bases, and 15 bases lay in between. Per the original data handling: Nucleated cell counts were estimated from reference gene primer amplification. Repertoires were generated with immunoSEQ multiplex PCR, while TCRdb's copy carries only in-frame clones and drops some. The D gene and trimming were derived from the DNA, and the V and J assignments and clone size from that table. Among fewer than 200,000 clones listed, almost 85% were seen once. This clonotype originated in a man aged 40-50 years who had recovered from COVID-19. The chain links TRBV19 to TRBJ1-1, with D perhaps TRBD1 (6 bases). Sequencing used peripheral blood. The CDR3 bases are TGTGCCAGTAGCGAACAGGGCGGGGGCACTGAAGCTTTCTTT. It codes for CASSEQGGGTEAFF. Full variable domain (rest looked up from reference TRBV19 and TRBJ1-1): DGGITQSPKYLFRKEGQNVTLSCEQNLNHDAMYWYRQDPGQGLRLIYYSQIVNDFQKGDIAEGYSVSREKKESFPLTVTSAQKNPTAFYLCASSEQGGGTEAFFGQGTRLTVV.